One sample yielded the 25 T cell receptor beta chains listed below, sequenced in a study of T cell responses to AZD1222 COVID-19 vaccine. Profiled with immunoSEQ multiplex PCR; TCRdb holds only in-frame clones, not every one. There are 150,000 or so clones in the sample; just over 90% occur only once, and around 0.99% lies in the top ten. Sample: peripheral blood, taken 28 days after the second AZD1222 dose. Receptors were obtained from an adult who received the AZD1222 COVID-19 vaccine.

V usage is TRBV18 and J usage is TRBJ2-5; TRBD1 is a possible D gene (6 bases). Deletions cut 6 bases from V and 5 bases from J, with 16 bases between. The CDR3 has 14 amino acids. CDR1 and CDR2 (germline): KGHSH, LQKENI. CDR3 nucleotide sequence: TGTGCCAGCTCCCCGAGGGCCCAGGGGGAGACCCAGTACTTC. Residues: CASSPRAQGETQYF. The variable domain in full, completed from reference TRBV18 and TRBJ2-5, reads NAGVMQNPRHLVRRRGQEARLRCSPMKGHSHVYWYRQLPEEGLKFMVYLQKENIIDESGMPKERFSAEFPKEGPSILRIQQVVRGDSAAYFCASSPRAQGETQYFGPGTRLLVL.

This chain joins TRBV6-5 and TRBJ2-7; D might be TRBD2 (5 bases). Germline CDR1 MNHEY, CDR2 SVGAGI. The CDR3 spans 13 residues. Trimming cost V 2 bases and J 6 bases, with 11 bases left between them. CDR3 sequence: CASSYEGFGEQYF. The CDR3 DNA reads TGTGCCAGCAGTTACGAGGGTTTCGGCGAGCAGTACTTC.

The genes are TRBV3-1 (or the pseudogene TRBV3-2) and TRBJ1-2, with D unresolved. This CDR3 region has 16 residues. CDR1 is LGHDT and CDR2 is YNNKEL in the germline V gene (reference sequence). Trimming took 1 base from V and 4 from J, leaving 16 bases between them. DNA of the CDR3: TGTGCCAGCAGCCAAGGCGATAGCGCCGGAGGCTATGGCTACACCTTC. Amino acids: CASSQGDSAGGYGYTF.

This clone was seen a single time. The chain recombines TRBV6-1 with TRBJ1-1; 8 nucleotides align to TRBD1. V trimming: 7 bases; J trimming: 4 bases; junction bases outside the gene matches: 8. The V gene's germline CDR1 is MNHNS and CDR2 SASEGT. The CDR3 runs 14 residues. This CDR3 is CASNPQGVSTEAFF. As DNA, the CDR3 is TGTGCCAGCAACCCACAGGGGGTGAGCACTGAAGCTTTCTTT.

The chain has TRBV6-6 and TRBJ2-1, with 7 bases identical to TRBD2. Per germline, CDR1 MNHNY and CDR2 SVGAGI (reference sequence). The V gene end was trimmed by 1 base and the J gene end by 2 bases; junction bases not matched to a gene: 2. The CDR3 is 15 residues long. The CDR3 region is CASSYLAGTYNEQFF. CDR3 nucleotide sequence: TGTGCCAGCAGTTACTTAGCGGGTACCTACAATGAGCAGTTCTTC.

Only one count was recorded for this clone. The rearrangement uses TRBV19 and TRBJ2-4, with D maybe TRBD1 (6 bases). Trimming stripped 3 bases from V and 0 bases from J, with 21 bases between. CDR1 is LNHDA, CDR2 SQIVND, per germline (reference sequence). The CDR3 loop spans 19 amino acids. CDR3 sequence (DNA): TGTGCCAGTAGTATTCGGACAGCTAGCATATCCTTAGCCAAAAACATTCAGTACTTC. Its protein is CASSIRTASISLAKNIQYF.

This sequence joins TRBV6-6 and TRBJ1-3, with D unclear. The germline CDR1 and CDR2 sequences are MNHNY and SVGAGI (reference sequence). Trimming removed 2 bases from V and 2 bases from J, with 13 bases in between. The length of the CDR3 is 16 residues. This CDR3 is CASSYKVSHTGNTIYF. The DNA of the CDR3 is TGTGCCAGCAGTTACAAGGTCAGCCACACTGGAAACACCATATATTTT.

This chain joins TRBV13 and TRBJ2-7, with 8 positions matching TRBD2. There are 13 residues in the CDR3. With 5 bases clipped from V and 1 base from J, the junction kept 1 base outside the gene matches. The germline V gene has CDR1 PRHDT and CDR2 FYEKMQ (reference sequence). CDR3 sequence: CASSPGGSYEQYF. The CDR3 DNA follows: TGTGCCAGCAGCCCGGGGGGGTCCTACGAGCAGTACTTC.

This clone was seen a handful of times. The chain has TRBV25-1 and TRBJ1-4; D not certain. The germline V gene encodes CDR1 MGHDK and CDR2 SYGVNS. The CDR3 has 18 amino acids. The V end was cut by 1 base, the J end by 14 bases, with 29 bases between. The chain's CDR3 is CASSESPLGSGESQSLFF. The CDR3 DNA is TGTGCCAGCAGTGAATCCCCCTTGGGGAGCGGGGAGTCGCAAAGTCTGTTTTTT.

This sequence joins TRBV9 and TRBJ2-7, with 8 bases fitting TRBD2. Germline lookup yields CDR1 SGDLS and CDR2 YYNGEE. V lost 5 bases, J lost 5 bases, and 18 bases stayed unmatched. This CDR3 is 17 amino acids long. The CDR3 protein is CASSHPQGAGATNEQYF. CDR3 coding DNA: TGTGCCAGCAGTCATCCCCAGGGAGCGGGGGCCACCAACGAGCAGTACTTC.

The chain carries TRBV6-1 and TRBJ1-2, with 9 bases lining up with TRBD1. The CDR3 sequence is 15 residues long. V gave up 2 bases and J gave up 4 bases; unmatched junction bases: 5. Germline values: CDR1 MNHNS, CDR2 SASEGT. The CDR3, as DNA: TGTGCCAGCAGTGAAAGGACAGGGGACTCCTATGGCTACACCTTC. It codes for CASSERTGDSYGYTF.

This clone has only one observation. The chain joins TRBV3-1 (or the pseudogene TRBV3-2) to TRBJ1-5, with D maybe TRBD1 (6 bases). This CDR3 comprises 14 residues. Trimming cost V 1 base and J 7 bases, with 11 bases left between them. Germline V gene lookup returns CDR1 LGHDT and CDR2 YNNKEL (reference sequence). CDR3 sequence: CASSQGIRGQPQHF. DNA of the CDR3: TGTGCCAGCAGCCAAGGAATCAGGGGCCAGCCCCAGCATTTT.

The chain carries TRBV5-6 and TRBJ1-1; TRBD1 is a possible D gene (6 bases). CDR1 is SGHDT, CDR2 YYEEEE, per germline. The V gene lost 4 bases and the J gene lost 3 bases, with 16 bases spanning the gap. This CDR3 region has 15 residues. CDR3 protein: CASSPRLTGHTEAFF. The DNA of the CDR3 is TGTGCCAGCAGCCCGCGTCTTACAGGGCACACTGAAGCTTTCTTT.

The rearrangement uses TRBV6-5 and TRBJ1-1; D perhaps matches TRBD1 (6 bases). Germline V gene lookup returns CDR1 MNHEY and CDR2 SVGAGI. The CDR3 length is 13 residues. V lost 6 bases to trimming and J lost 5 bases, with 13 bases between them. CDR3 sequence (DNA): TGTGCCAGCAGCCAAACAGGGAGTACTGAAGCTTTCTTT. This translates into CASSQTGSTEAFF.

V and J are TRBV7-3 and TRBJ1-6, with 7 nucleotides matching TRBD1. This CDR3 region has 14 residues. Germline assignment: CDR1 SGHTA and CDR2 FQGTGA. Trimming cost V 5 bases and J 9 bases; bases outside gene matches: 7. The CDR3 nucleotides are TGTGCCAGCAGCCTCGGGACAGCGGGTTCACCCCTCCACTTT. Translating gives CASSLGTAGSPLHF.

This chain links TRBV6-5 with TRBJ1-2; TRBD1 aligns across 8 bases. Unmatched junction bases numbered 10, after V lost 2 bases and J lost 8 bases. Germline loops: CDR1 MNHEY, CDR2 SVGAGI. The CDR3 extends over 15 amino acids. The CDR3 spells CASSYEGRGLGGYTF. The CDR3 region has the DNA TGTGCCAGCAGTTACGAGGGCAGGGGGCTTGGCGGCTACACCTTC.

This rearrangement joins TRBV13 to TRBJ2-7; D is possibly TRBD1 or TRBD2 (5 bases each). Trimming took 5 bases from V and 4 from J, leaving 21 bases between them. The CDR3 totals 16 residues. Germline V gene lookup returns CDR1 PRHDT and CDR2 FYEKMQ (reference sequence). The CDR3 coding sequence is TGTGCCAGCAGCCCGACCGGGACCCAGGGACCATACGAGCAGTACTTC. Translating it yields CASSPTGTQGPYEQYF.

The V gene is TRBV2, the J gene TRBJ1-2; 8 nucleotides line up with TRBD1. V lost 6 bases, J lost 4 bases, and 7 bases stayed unmatched. CDR1 SNHLY and CDR2 FYNNEI come from the germline V gene. This CDR3 spans 14 amino acids. The CDR3 DNA is TGTGCCAGCAGATCAGGGGGCTGGGTCTATGGCTACACCTTC. It encodes CASRSGGWVYGYTF.

This chain links TRBV25-1 with TRBJ2-3; D is uncertain. Germline V gene sequence: CDR1 MGHDK, CDR2 SYGVNS. Between the trimmed V and J ends, which lost 7 bases and 1 base, there was a span of 12 bases. This CDR3 is 14 amino acids long. As DNA, the CDR3 is TGTGCCAGCAAGGAACCGTGGGGCACAGATACGCAGTATTTT. Protein: CASKEPWGTDTQYF.

The chain employs TRBV9 and TRBJ2-3, with 7 bases that match TRBD2. Germline trimming cut 2 bases from V and 4 bases from J; bases unmatched to any gene: 4. Germline V gene data show CDR1 as SGDLS and CDR2 as YYNGEE. This CDR3 region has 14 residues. CDR3 DNA: TGTGCCAGCAGCGTCCAGCGGGGCGCAGATACGCAGTATTTT. It is translated as CASSVQRGADTQYF.

The J gene is TRBJ1-1, the V gene TRBV5-4, with D possibly being TRBD1 (5 bases). The germline V and J ends were trimmed by 3 bases and 5 bases, with 11 bases remaining between them. This CDR3 spans 13 amino acids. Germline values: CDR1 SGHNT, CDR2 YYREEE (reference sequence). CDR3 nucleotides: TGTGCCAGCAGCTGGGCCGGGGGAACTGAAGCTTTCTTT. This codes for CASSWAGGTEAFF.

This chain joins TRBV6-5 and TRBJ2-7, with D unresolved. Trimming left V 0 bases short and J 6 bases short, with 12 bases between. Per the germline V gene, CDR1 is MNHEY and CDR2 is SVGAGI. The CDR3 spans 14 residues. The CDR3, as DNA: TGTGCCAGCAGTTACTCGAGCAGGATCGGCGAGCAGTACTTC. Its translation: CASSYSSRIGEQYF.

The CDR3 sequence: CASIRTSGDYNEQFF. DNA of the CDR3: TGTGCCAGCATCCGGACTAGCGGAGACTACAATGAGCAGTTCTTC. The V and J genes are TRBV2 and TRBJ2-1, with 10 bases that match TRBD2. With V trimmed by 7 bases and J by 3 bases, 6 bases remained unmatched. Germline CDR1 is SNHLY and CDR2 is FYNNEI. The CDR3 consists of 15 residues. Based on the CDR3 plus reference TRBV2 and TRBJ2-1, the full variable domain is EPEVTQTPSHQVTQMGQEVILRCVPISNHLYFYWYRQILGQKVEFLVSFYNNEISEKSEIFDDQFSVERPDGSNFTLKIRSTKLEDSAMYFCASIRTSGDYNEQFFGPGTRLTVL.

The chain recombines TRBV6-6 with TRBJ2-3, with no clear D. The CDR3 runs to 14 residues. Germline V lookup: CDR1 MNHNY, CDR2 SVGAGI (reference sequence). The ends were cut back, 4 bases at V and 2 bases at J, with 10 bases in the middle. The CDR3 is CASSLLINTDTQYF. CDR3 bases: TGTGCCAGCAGTTTACTTATAAACACAGATACGCAGTATTTT.

J is TRBJ1-2 and V is TRBV5-4, with TRBD1 as a possible D gene (6 bases). CDR3 size: 14 residues. The ends were cut back, 4 bases at V and 8 bases at J, with 18 bases in the middle. CDR1 is SGHNT, CDR2 YYREEE, per germline (reference sequence). CDR3 coding DNA: TGTGCCAGCAGCGGACGAGAACAGGGACAAGGCTACACCTTC. Protein: CASSGREQGQGYTF.